This T cell receptor (beta chain) came from a study of blood T cell repertoires in COVID-19. Study-wide background: T cells, B-cell-depleted T cells, or PBMCs supplied cDNA or gDNA.

Original processing notes: Estimation of nucleated cell counts was performed using reference gene primer amplification. Clones were sequenced by immunoSEQ multiplex PCR, and TCRdb holds only the in-frame ones, with some missing. The V and J calls and the clone size are those of that table, but D and trimming were determined from the DNA. The sample holds more than 200,000 clones, 70% to 90% seen once. Germline-derived CDR1 and CDR2 are MRHNA and SNTAGT. V was clipped by 1 base and J by 6 bases, with 9 bases between them. The CDR3 contains 14 residues. The sequenced sample consisted of peripheral blood. This TCR was sampled from a man aged 45-60 years with COVID-19, enrolled during active disease. V usage is TRBV6-4 and J usage is TRBJ2-2; a possible D gene is TRBD1 (5 bases). In DNA, the CDR3 is TGTGCCAGCAGTGACTTAAGGGGCTCCGGGGAGCTGTTTTTT. This encodes CASSDLRGSGELFF.